This TCR beta chain was profiled in a study of PD-1 blockade in classical Hodgkin lymphoma. As for the study in general: Administration of nivolumab to patients was at 3 mg/kg intravenously every 2 weeks.

Repertoires were generated with immunoSEQ multiplex PCR, while TCRdb's copy carries only in-frame clones and drops some. This table holds approximately 59,000 clones, around 90% found once. All patients relapsed after autologous stem cell transplantation, and brentuximab vedotin exposure varied. The CDR3 spans 14 residues. CDR1 and CDR2 (germline): SNHLY, FYNNEI. The V end lost 3 bases, the J end lost 2 bases, and 11 bases lay between the germline ends. V gene TRBV2 combines with J gene TRBJ2-7, with unresolved D. Here the sequenced sample was peripheral blood mononuclear cells (PBMCs), taken before the second cycle of nivolumab. The sequence derives from a human donor with classical Hodgkin lymphoma. This CDR3 reads CASSDRPGPYEQYF. The CDR3 nucleotides read TGTGCCAGCAGTGATCGGCCAGGACCCTACGAGCAGTACTTC.